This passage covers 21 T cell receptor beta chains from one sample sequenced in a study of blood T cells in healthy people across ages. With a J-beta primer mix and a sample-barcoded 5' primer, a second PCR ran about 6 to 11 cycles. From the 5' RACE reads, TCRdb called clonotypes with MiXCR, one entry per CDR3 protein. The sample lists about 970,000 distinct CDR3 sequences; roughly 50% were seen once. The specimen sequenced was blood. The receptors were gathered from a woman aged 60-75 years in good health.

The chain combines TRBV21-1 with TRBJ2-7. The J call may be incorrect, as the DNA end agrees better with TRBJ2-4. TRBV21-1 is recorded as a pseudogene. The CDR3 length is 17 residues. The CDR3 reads CASSKEALAAAKNIQYF. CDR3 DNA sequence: TGTGCCAGCAGCAAAGAGGCTTTAGCAGCGGCCAAAAACATTCAGTACTTC.

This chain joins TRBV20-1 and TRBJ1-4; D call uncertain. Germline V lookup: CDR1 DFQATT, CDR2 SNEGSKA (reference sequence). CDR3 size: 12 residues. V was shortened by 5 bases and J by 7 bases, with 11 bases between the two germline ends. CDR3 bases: TGCAGTGCTGATGTGACGGGTGAAAAACTGTTTTTT. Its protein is CSADVTGEKLFF.

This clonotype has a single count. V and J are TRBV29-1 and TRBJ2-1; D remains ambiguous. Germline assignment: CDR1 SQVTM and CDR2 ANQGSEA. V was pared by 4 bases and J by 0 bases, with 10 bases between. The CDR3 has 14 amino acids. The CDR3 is CSVVGFGSYNEQFF. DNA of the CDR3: TGCAGCGTTGTGGGGTTCGGCTCCTACAATGAGCAGTTCTTC.

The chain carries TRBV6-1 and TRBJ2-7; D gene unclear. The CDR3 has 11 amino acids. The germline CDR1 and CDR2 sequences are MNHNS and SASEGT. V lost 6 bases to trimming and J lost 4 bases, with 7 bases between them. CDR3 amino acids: CASRARYEQYF. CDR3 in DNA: TGTGCCAGCAGGGCACGGTACGAGCAGTACTTC.

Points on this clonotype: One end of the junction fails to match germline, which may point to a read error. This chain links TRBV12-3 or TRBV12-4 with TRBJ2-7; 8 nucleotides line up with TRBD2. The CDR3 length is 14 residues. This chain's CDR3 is CASTVAGSSYEQYF. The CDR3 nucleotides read TGTGCCAGCACCGTAGCGGGGTCCTCCTACGAACAGTACTTC.

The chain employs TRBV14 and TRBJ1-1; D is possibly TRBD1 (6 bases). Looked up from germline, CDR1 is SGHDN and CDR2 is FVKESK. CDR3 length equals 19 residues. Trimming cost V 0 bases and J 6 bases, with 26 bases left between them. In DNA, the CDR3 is TGTGCCAGCAGCCAAGATCGCTCGAATCTTTACCGGGGGCTACCTGAAGCTTTCTTT. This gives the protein CASSQDRSNLYRGLPEAFF. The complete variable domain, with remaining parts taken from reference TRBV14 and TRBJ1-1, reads EAGVTQFPSHSVIEKGQTVTLRCDPISGHDNLYWYRRVMGKEIKFLLHFVKESKQDESGMPNNRFLAERTGGTYSTLKVQPAELEDSGVYFCASSQDRSNLYRGLPEAFFGQGTRLTVV.

For the CDR3, the DNA is TGTGCCAGCTCACCACTGGGACCGGGACAGGGAACCTACGAGCAGTACTTC. This encodes CASSPLGPGQGTYEQYF. The chain is built from TRBV18 and TRBJ2-7; 9 bases line up with TRBD1. Germline V gene data show CDR1 as KGHSH and CDR2 as LQKENI. The CDR3 is 17 residues long. After removal of 1 base from V and 2 bases from J, the junction contained 9 bases not matched to a gene.

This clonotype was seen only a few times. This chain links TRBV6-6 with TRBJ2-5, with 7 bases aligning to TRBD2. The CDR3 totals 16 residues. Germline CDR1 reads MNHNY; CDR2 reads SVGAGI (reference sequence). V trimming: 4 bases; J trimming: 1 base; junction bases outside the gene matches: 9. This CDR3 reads CASSSAFSGPQETQYF. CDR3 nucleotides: TGTGCCAGCAGTTCGGCCTTTAGCGGGCCCCAAGAGACCCAGTACTTC.

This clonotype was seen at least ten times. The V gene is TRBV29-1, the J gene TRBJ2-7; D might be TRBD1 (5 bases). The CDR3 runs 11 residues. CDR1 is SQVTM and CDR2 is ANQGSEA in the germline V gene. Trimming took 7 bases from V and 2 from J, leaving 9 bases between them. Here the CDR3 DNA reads TGCAGCGCTGGACAAGCCTACGAGCAGTACTTC. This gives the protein CSAGQAYEQYF.

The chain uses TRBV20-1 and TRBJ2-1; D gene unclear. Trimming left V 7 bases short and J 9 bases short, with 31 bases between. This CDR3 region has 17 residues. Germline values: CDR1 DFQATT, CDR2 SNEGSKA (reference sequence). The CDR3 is CSVIGVFGRGRNSEQFF. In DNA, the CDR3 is TGCAGTGTTATTGGTGTGTTCGGGCGAGGCCGGAATAGTGAGCAGTTCTTC.

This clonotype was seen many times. Written as DNA, the CDR3 is TGCAGCGTTGGGACAGGTCGCGAGCAGTACTTC. As protein: CSVGTGREQYF. The J gene is TRBJ2-7, the V gene TRBV29-1; TRBD1 aligns across 7 bases. Per germline, CDR1 SQVTM and CDR2 ANQGSEA. This CDR3 has 11 residues. V was clipped by 4 bases and J by 6 bases; unmatched bases: 3.

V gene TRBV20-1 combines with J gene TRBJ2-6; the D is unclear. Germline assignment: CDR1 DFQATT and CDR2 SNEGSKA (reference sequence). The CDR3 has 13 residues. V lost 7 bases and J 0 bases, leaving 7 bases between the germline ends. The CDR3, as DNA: TGCAGTGGTAAAGCCTCTGGGGCCAACGTCCTGACTTTC. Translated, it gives CSGKASGANVLTF.

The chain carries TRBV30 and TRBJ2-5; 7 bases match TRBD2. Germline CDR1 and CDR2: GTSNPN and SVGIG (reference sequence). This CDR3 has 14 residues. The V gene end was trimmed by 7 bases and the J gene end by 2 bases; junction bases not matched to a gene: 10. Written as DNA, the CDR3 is TGTGCCTTTCGGGCAGGGAGGGCACAAGAGACCCAGTACTTC. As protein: CAFRAGRAQETQYF.

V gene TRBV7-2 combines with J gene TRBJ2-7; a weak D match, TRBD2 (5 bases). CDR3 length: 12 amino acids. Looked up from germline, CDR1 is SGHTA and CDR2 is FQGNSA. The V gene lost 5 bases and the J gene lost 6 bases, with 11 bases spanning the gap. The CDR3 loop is CASSPAVGEQYF. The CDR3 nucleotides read TGTGCCAGCAGCCCAGCGGTGGGCGAGCAGTACTTC.

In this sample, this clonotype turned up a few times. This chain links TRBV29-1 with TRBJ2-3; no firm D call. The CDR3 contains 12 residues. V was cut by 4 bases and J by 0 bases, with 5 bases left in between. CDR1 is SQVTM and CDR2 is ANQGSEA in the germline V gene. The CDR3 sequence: CSVATSTDTQYF. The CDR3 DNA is TGCAGCGTTGCTACTAGCACAGATACGCAGTATTTT.

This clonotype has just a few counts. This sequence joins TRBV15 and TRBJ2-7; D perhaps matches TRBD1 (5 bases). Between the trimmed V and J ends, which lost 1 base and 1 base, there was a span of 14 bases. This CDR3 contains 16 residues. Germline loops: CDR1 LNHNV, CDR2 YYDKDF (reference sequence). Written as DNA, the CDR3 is TGTGCCACCAGCAGAGTAAGGCAGGGTGGGTCCTACGAGCAGTACTTC. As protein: CATSRVRQGGSYEQYF.

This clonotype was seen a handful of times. The CDR3, as DNA: TGCAGTGCGAGGACTAGCGGAATATCAGATACGCAGTATTTT. Its translation is CSARTSGISDTQYF. The V and J genes are TRBV20-1 and TRBJ2-3, with 10 bases lining up with TRBD2. Germline V CDR1 and CDR2: DFQATT, SNEGSKA (reference sequence). The CDR3 runs 14 residues. Trimming took 6 bases from V and 4 from J; bases not matched to a gene: 7.

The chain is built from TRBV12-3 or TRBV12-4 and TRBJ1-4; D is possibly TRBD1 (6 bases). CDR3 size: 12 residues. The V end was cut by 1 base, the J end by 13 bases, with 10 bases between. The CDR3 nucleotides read TGTGCCAGCAGTTTAGAGACAGGTGGACTGTTTTTT. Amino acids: CASSLETGGLFF.

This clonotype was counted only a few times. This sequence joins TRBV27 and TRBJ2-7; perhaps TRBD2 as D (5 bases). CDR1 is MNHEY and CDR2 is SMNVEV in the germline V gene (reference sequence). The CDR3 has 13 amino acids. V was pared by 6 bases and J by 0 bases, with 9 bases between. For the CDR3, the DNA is TGTGCCAGCAGGGAGGCGGTCTCCTACGAGCAGTACTTC. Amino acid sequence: CASREAVSYEQYF.

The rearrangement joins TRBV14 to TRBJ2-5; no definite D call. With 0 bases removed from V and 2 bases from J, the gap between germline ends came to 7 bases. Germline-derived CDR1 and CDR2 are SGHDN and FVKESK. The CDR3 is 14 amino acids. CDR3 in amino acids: CASSQDSRQETQYF. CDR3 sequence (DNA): TGTGCCAGCAGCCAAGACAGTCGACAAGAGACCCAGTACTTC.

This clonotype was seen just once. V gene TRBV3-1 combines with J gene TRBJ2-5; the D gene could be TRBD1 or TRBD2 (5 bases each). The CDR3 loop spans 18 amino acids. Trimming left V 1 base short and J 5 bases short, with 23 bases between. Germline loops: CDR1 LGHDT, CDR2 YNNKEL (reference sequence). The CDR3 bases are TGTGCCAGCAGCCAAGCAGGGTCTGGTGGTAGCGAGGCTGAGACCCAGTACTTC. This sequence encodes CASSQAGSGGSEAETQYF.